This is a list of T cell receptor beta chains from one sample in a study of PD-1 blockade in mismatch repair-deficient tumors. Method: immunoSEQ multiplex PCR; TCRdb's copy keeps in-frame clones and lacks some. The sample yields some 130,000 clones, 88% seen once. Here the sequenced sample was peripheral blood, taken almost 74 weeks after starting pembrolizumab. The source of these receptors is an adult with mismatch repair-deficient cancer. The CDR3 runs from the conserved cysteine through the conserved F or W. A D gene is named only where the DNA matches it firmly. Clone size, where shown, is once, few, many, or a class for clones that have expanded.

CDR3: CASSQEIAYEQYF
DNA: TGCGCCAGCAGCCAAGAAATTGCCTACGAGCAGTACTTC
J: TRBJ2-7
size: few
V: TRBV4-3
D: -

CDR3: CAASRGDTEAFF
DNA: TGTGCCGCCTCCCGGGGGGACACTGAAGCTTTCTTT
J: TRBJ1-1
size: few
V: TRBV10-3
D: -

CDR3: CASSEGRTYYEQYF
DNA: TGTGCCAGCAGCGAAGGACGGACGTACTACGAGCAGTACTTC
J: TRBJ2-7
size: -
V: TRBV11-3
D: -

CDR3: CASSLTGTGMSDTQYF
DNA: TGTGCCAGCAGTCTCACCGGGACAGGGATGTCAGATACGCAGTATTTT
J: TRBJ2-3
size: -
V: TRBV27
D: TRBD1

CDR3: CASSLGSGQGQETQYF
DNA: TGTGCCAGCAGCTTGGGTTCGGGACAGGGCCAAGAGACCCAGTACTTC
J: TRBJ2-5
size: -
V: TRBV5-6
D: TRBD1

CDR3: CASSRQGQPQHF
DNA: TGTGCCAGCAGCCGACAGGGCCAGCCCCAGCATTTT
J: TRBJ1-5
size: -
V: TRBV7-2
D: TRBD1

CDR3: CASSPSASSSYEQYF
DNA: TGCGCCAGCAGCCCTAGCGCGTCCAGCTCCTACGAGCAGTACTTC
J: TRBJ2-7
size: -
V: TRBV4-1
D: -

CDR3: CASSYSIFADTQYF
DNA: TGTGCCAGCAGTTACTCGATCTTCGCGGATACGCAGTATTTT
J: TRBJ2-3
size: -
V: TRBV6-5
D: -

CDR3: CASSRSLLPDNEQFF
DNA: TGTGCCAGCTCCCGATCGCTTCTACCAGACAATGAGCAGTTCTTC
J: TRBJ2-1
size: -
V: TRBV9
D: -

CDR3: CASSLDPVGYEQYF
DNA: TGCGCCAGCAGCTTGGATCCGGTTGGCTACGAGCAGTACTTC
J: TRBJ2-7
size: once
V: TRBV5-1
D: -

CDR3: CASSYPGQNTGELFF
DNA: TGTGCCAGTAGTTACCCGGGACAAAACACCGGGGAGCTGTTTTTT
J: TRBJ2-2
size: -
V: TRBV19
D: -

CDR3: CASSQSGLRTDTQYF
DNA: TGTGCCAGCAGCCAATCGGGACTTCGCACAGATACGCAGTATTTT
J: TRBJ2-3
size: -
V: TRBV16
D: -

CDR3: CASSLAGRGNQPQHF
DNA: TGCGCCAGCAGCTTGGCCGGACGGGGTAATCAGCCCCAGCATTTT
J: TRBJ1-5
size: -
V: TRBV5-1
D: -

CDR3: CASSPPPGGVGEQYF
DNA: TGTGCCAGCAGTCCACCGCCCGGGGGGGTTGGCGAGCAGTACTTC
J: TRBJ2-7
size: -
V: TRBV27
D: TRBD2

CDR3: CASSEGVAGVWAGELFF
DNA: TGTGCCAGCAGTGAAGGGGTAGCGGGAGTTTGGGCCGGGGAGCTGTTTTTT
J: TRBJ2-2
size: -
V: TRBV2
D: TRBD2

CDR3: CASSPHLDSFYGYTF
DNA: TGTGCCAGCAGCCCTCACCTGGACAGTTTTTATGGCTACACCTTC
J: TRBJ1-2
size: -
V: TRBV13
D: -

CDR3: CASSVGGDWGTHNEQFF
DNA: TGTGCCAGCAGCGTAGGAGGAGATTGGGGGACTCACAATGAGCAGTTCTTC
J: TRBJ2-1
size: -
V: TRBV9
D: -

CDR3: CASSLRPGLANEQYF
DNA: TGTGCCAGCAGTTTACGGCCGGGACTAGCTAACGAGCAGTACTTC
J: TRBJ2-7
size: -
V: TRBV28
D: TRBD2

CDR3: CASSIQRGETQYF
DNA: TGTGCCAGTAGTATCCAGCGAGGAGAGACCCAGTACTTC
J: TRBJ2-5
size: -
V: TRBV19
D: -

CDR3: CASSGRGPSYEQYF
DNA: TGTGCCAGCAGCGGCAGGGGTCCAAGCTACGAGCAGTACTTC
J: TRBJ2-7
size: -
V: TRBV7-9
D: -

CDR3: CASSPQTSGTYNEQFF
DNA: TGTGCCAGCAGTCCCCAGACTAGCGGGACCTACAATGAGCAGTTCTTC
J: TRBJ2-1
size: -
V: TRBV6-6
D: TRBD2

CDR3: CASSEARLADNEQFF
DNA: TGTGCCAGCAGCGAGGCTCGACTAGCGGACAATGAGCAGTTCTTC
J: TRBJ2-1
size: -
V: TRBV9
D: TRBD2

CDR3: CASSFAASASYEQYF
DNA: TGTGCCAGCAGTTTCGCGGCTAGCGCATCCTACGAGCAGTACTTC
J: TRBJ2-7
size: -
V: TRBV27
D: -

CDR3: CASSLSAGPNYEQYF
DNA: TGTGCCAGCAGCTTATCGGCGGGACCGAACTACGAGCAGTACTTC
J: TRBJ2-7
size: -
V: TRBV13
D: -

CDR3: CSVASSGLAGSELFF
DNA: TGCAGCGTTGCGTCCTCGGGACTAGCGGGATCAGAGCTGTTTTTT
J: TRBJ2-2
size: -
V: TRBV29-1
D: TRBD2

CDR3: CASTDINTQYF
DNA: TGTGCCAGCACTGACATAAATACGCAGTATTTT
J: TRBJ2-3
size: -
V: TRBV6-5
D: -

CDR3: CASSSGTSGRILSSYNEQFF
DNA: TGCGCCAGCAGCTCGGGGACTAGCGGGAGGATACTAAGCTCCTACAATGAGCAGTTCTTC
J: TRBJ2-1
size: -
V: TRBV5-1
D: TRBD2